The clone carrying this T cell receptor (beta chain) was detected a few times. Its matching antigen is unknown. Trimming took 3 bases from V and 5 from J, leaving 11 bases between them. Germline V gene data show CDR1 as SNHLY and CDR2 as FYNNEI. The CDR3 is 14 residues long. This record comes from a study of cytomegalovirus exposure and HLA in healthy donors. Whereas donors were nominally healthy upon sampling, unrecorded immune exposures were probable. Study-level findings and limits: Sequencing likely generated an artifact that appeared as a cluster of highly shared sequence variants. At a 0.05 false discovery rate, a later analysis found 18,000 or so TCR beta sequences to be associated with HLA alleles.

The PCR was carried out with 60 Vbeta primers and 13 Jbeta primers. The protocol was immunoSEQ multiplex PCR, while the TCRdb copy is restricted to in-frame clones and leaves out a portion. The sample includes about 69,000 clones, roughly 68% of them seen just once. The V call is TRBV2, the J call TRBJ1-5; D not certain. The sequenced sample consisted of PBMCs. The source of this sequence is a woman aged 55 to 70 in good health and CMV-seropositive. The chain's CDR3 is CASSEQLTHQPQHF. CDR3 bases: TGTGCCAGCAGTGAGCAATTAACTCATCAGCCCCAGCATTTT.